This TCR beta chain was sequenced for a study of T cell responses to AZD1222 COVID-19 vaccine. Whole-study results and caveats: Close to half of all spike-specific TCRs reportedly target regions of the variants that are unmutated.

CDR1 and CDR2 from the germline V gene are MNHNS and SASEGT. The CDR3 runs 16 residues. The junction had 6 bases not matched to a gene; V was cut back by 2 bases and J by 5 bases. Profiled with immunoSEQ multiplex PCR; TCRdb holds only in-frame clones, not every one. The data contain about 260,000 clones, roughly 93% of them singletons. In regard to this clone: As yet, its antigen is unknown.

The starting material was peripheral blood, obtained on day 0 of AZD1222 vaccination. The chain couples TRBV6-1 to TRBJ1-5; 10 nucleotides align to TRBD1. This clonotype was obtained from an adult in good health. The CDR3 DNA reads TGTGCCAGCAGTGAATCAAGGGGACAGGGGTATCAGCCCCAGCATTTT. Its translation is CASSESRGQGYQPQHF.